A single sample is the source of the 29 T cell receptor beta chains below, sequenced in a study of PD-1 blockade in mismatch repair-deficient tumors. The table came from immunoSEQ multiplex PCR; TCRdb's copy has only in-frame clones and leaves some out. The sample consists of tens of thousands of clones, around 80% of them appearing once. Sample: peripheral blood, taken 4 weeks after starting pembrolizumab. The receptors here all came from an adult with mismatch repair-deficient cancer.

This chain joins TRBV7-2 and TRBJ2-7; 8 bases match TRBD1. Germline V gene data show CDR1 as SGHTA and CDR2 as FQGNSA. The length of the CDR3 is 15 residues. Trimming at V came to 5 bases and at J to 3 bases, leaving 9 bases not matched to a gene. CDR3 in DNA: TGTGCCAGCAGCATCTTGGGACAGGCCCTCTACGAGCAGTACTTC. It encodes CASSILGQALYEQYF.

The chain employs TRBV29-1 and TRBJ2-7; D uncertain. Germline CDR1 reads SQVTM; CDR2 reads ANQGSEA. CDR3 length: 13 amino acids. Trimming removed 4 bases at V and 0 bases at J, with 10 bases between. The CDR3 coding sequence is TGCAGCGTTGCCGGTCTATTCTCCTACGAGCAGTACTTC. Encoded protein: CSVAGLFSYEQYF.

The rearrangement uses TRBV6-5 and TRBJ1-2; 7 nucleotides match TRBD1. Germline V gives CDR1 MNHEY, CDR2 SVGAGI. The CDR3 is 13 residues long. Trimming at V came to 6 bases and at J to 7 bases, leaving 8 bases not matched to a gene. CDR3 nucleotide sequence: TGTGCCAGCAGACCCGACAGGGCCGGTGGCTACACCTTC. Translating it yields CASRPDRAGGYTF.

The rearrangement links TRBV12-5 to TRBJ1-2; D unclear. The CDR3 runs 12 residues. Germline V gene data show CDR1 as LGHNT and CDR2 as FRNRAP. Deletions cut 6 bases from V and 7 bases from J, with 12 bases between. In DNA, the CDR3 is TGTGCTAGTGGCACCGGCTTGGGTGGCTACACCTTC. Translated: CASGTGLGGYTF. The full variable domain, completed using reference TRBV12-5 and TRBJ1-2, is DARVTQTPRHKVTEMGQEVTMRCQPILGHNTVFWYRQTMMQGLELLAYFRNRAPLDDSGMPKDRFSAEMPDATLATLKIQPSEPRDSAVYFCASGTGLGGYTFGSGTRLTVV.

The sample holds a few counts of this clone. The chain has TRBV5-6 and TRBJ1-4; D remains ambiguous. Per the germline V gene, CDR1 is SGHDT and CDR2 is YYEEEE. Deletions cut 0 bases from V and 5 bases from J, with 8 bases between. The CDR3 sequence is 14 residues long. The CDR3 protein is CASSLARRNEKLFF. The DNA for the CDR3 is TGTGCCAGCAGCTTGGCCCGCAGAAATGAAAAACTGTTTTTT.

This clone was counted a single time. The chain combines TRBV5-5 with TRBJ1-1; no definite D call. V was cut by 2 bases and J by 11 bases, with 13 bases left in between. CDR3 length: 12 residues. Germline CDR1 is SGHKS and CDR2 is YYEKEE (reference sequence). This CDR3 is CASSFREGWAFF. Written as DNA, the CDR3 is TGTGCCAGCAGCTTCCGCGAGGGCTGGGCTTTCTTT.

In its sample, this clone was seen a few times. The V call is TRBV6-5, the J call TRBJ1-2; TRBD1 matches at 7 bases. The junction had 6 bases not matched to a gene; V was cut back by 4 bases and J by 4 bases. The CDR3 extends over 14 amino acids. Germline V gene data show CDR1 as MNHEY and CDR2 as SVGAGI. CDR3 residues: CASSSETGTYGYTF. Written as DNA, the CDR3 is TGTGCCAGCAGTTCCGAGACAGGGACCTATGGCTACACCTTC.

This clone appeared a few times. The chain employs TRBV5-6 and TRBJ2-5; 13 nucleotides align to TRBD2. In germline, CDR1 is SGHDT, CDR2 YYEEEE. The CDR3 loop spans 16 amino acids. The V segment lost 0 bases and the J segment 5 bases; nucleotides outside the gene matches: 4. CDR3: CASSLGTSGGHETQYF. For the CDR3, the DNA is TGTGCCAGCAGCTTGGGGACTAGCGGGGGTCATGAGACCCAGTACTTC.

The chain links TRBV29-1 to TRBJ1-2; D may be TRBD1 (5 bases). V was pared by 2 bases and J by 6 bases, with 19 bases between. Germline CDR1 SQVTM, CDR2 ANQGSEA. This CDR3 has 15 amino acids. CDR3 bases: TGCAGCGTTGAAACTTTCACGGGCAGGGCAAATGGCTACACCTTC. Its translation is CSVETFTGRANGYTF.

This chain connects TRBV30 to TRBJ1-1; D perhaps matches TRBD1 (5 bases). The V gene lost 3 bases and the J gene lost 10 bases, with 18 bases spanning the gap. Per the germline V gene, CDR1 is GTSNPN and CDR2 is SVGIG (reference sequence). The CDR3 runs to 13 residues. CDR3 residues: CAWSARTDNVAFF. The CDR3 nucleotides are TGTGCCTGGAGCGCGAGAACGGACAACGTAGCTTTCTTT.

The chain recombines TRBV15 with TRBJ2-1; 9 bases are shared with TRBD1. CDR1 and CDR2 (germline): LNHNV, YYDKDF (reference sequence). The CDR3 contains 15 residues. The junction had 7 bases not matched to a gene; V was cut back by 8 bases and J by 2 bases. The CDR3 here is CATSTGTGTYNEQFF. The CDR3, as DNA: TGTGCCACCTCAACCGGGACAGGGACCTACAATGAGCAGTTCTTC.

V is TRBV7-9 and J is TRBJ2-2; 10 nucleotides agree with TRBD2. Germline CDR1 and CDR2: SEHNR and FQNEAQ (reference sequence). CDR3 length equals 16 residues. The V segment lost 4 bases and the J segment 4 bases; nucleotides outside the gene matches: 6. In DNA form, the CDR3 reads TGTGCCAGCAGCTCTCCGATAGCGGGAGGCACCGGGGAGCTGTTTTTT. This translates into CASSSPIAGGTGELFF.

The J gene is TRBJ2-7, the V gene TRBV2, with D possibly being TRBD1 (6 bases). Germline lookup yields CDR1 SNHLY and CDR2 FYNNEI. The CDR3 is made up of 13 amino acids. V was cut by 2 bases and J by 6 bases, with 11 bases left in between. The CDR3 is CASSESQGSEQYF. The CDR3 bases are TGTGCCAGCAGTGAATCACAGGGTTCCGAGCAGTACTTC.

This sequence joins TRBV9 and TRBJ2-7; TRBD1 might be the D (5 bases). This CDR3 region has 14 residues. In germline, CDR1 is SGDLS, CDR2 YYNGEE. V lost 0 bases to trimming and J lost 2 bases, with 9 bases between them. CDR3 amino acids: CASSVAGHTYEQYF. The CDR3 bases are TGTGCCAGCAGCGTAGCTGGACACACCTACGAGCAGTACTTC.

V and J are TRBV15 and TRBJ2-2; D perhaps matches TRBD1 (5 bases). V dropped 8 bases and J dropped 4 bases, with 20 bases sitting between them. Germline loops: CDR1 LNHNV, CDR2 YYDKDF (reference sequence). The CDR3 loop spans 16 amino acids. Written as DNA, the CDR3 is TGTGCCACCGCCACCAGGGAACAAACCGGCACCGGGGAGCTGTTTTTT. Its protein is CATATREQTGTGELFF.

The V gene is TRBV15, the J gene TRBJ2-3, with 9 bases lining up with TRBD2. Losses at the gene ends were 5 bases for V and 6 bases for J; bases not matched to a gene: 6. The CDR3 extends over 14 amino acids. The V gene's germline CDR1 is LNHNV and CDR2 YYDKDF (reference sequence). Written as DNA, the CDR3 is TGTGCCACCAGCGGAGGGACTAGCTCTGATACGCAGTATTTT. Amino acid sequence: CATSGGTSSDTQYF. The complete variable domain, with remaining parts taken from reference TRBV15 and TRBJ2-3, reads DAMVIQNPRYQVTQFGKPVTLSCSQTLNHNVMYWYQQKSSQAPKLLFHYYDKDFNNEADTPDNFQSRRPNTSFCFLDIRSPGLGDTAMYLCATSGGTSSDTQYFGPGTRLTVL.

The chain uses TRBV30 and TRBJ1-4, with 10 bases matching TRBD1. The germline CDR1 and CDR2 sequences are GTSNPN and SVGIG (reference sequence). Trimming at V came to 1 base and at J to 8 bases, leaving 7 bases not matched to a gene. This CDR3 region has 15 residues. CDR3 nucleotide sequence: TGTGCCTGGAGTGGAAAAGGGACAGGGGCGGAAAAACTGTTTTTT. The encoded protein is CAWSGKGTGAEKLFF.

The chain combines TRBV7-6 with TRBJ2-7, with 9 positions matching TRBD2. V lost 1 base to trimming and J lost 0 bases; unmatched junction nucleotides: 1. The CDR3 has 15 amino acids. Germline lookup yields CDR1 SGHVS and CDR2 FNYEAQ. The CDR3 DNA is TGTGCCAGCAGCTTAGAACTAGCGGGCTCCTACGAGCAGTACTTC. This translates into CASSLELAGSYEQYF.

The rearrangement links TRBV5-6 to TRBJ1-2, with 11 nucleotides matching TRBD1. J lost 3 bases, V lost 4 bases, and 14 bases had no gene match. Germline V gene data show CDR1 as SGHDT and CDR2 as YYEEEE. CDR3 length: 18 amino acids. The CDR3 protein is CASSVDSDRGLLDYGYTF. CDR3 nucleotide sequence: TGTGCCAGCAGCGTAGACTCGGACAGGGGGCTATTGGACTATGGCTACACCTTC.

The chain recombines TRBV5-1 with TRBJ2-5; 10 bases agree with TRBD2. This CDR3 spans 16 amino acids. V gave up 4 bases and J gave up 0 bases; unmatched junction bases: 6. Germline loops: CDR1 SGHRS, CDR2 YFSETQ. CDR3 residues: CASSVGTSEHQETQYF. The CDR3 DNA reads TGCGCCAGCAGCGTGGGGACTAGCGAACACCAAGAGACCCAGTACTTC. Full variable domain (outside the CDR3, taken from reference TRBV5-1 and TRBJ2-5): KAGVTQTPRYLIKTRGQQVTLSCSPISGHRSVSWYQQTPGQGLQFLFEYFSETQRNKGNFPGRFSGRQFSNSRSEMNVSTLELGDSALYLCASSVGTSEHQETQYFGPGTRLLVL.

In DNA, the CDR3 is TGCAGCGTAGATGACTCGGGGGTCAACTATGGCTACACCTTC. This gives the protein CSVDDSGVNYGYTF. This chain joins TRBV29-1 and TRBJ1-2; D is perhaps TRBD1 (5 bases). Trimming left V 6 bases short and J 2 bases short, with 16 bases between. Germline CDR1 SQVTM, CDR2 ANQGSEA. The CDR3 loop spans 14 amino acids. Full variable domain (outside the CDR3, taken from reference TRBV29-1 and TRBJ1-2): SAVISQKPSRDICQRGTSLTIQCQVDSQVTMMFWYRQQPGQSLTLIATANQGSEATYESGFVIDKFPISRPNLTFSTLTVSNMSPEDSSIYLCSVDDSGVNYGYTFGSGTRLTVV.

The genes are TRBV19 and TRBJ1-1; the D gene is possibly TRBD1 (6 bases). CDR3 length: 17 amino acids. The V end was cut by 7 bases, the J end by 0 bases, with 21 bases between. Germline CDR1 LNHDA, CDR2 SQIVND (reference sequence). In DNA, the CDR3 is TGTGCCAGTAAGCGAGCCACGAGGCAGGGGCTGAACACTGAAGCTTTCTTT. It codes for CASKRATRQGLNTEAFF.

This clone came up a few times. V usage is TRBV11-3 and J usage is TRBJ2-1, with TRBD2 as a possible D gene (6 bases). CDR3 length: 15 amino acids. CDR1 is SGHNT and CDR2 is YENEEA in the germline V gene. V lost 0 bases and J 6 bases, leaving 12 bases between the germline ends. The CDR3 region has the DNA TGTGCCAGCAGCTTAGAAGCTAGCGATATCAATGAGCAGTTCTTC. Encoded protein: CASSLEASDINEQFF.

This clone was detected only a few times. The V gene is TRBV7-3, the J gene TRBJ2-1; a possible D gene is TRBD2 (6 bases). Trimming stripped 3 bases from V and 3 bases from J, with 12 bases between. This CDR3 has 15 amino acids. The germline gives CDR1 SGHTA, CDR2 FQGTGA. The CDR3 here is CASSFQGGGYNEQFF. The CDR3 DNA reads TGTGCCAGCAGCTTCCAGGGAGGCGGCTACAATGAGCAGTTCTTC.

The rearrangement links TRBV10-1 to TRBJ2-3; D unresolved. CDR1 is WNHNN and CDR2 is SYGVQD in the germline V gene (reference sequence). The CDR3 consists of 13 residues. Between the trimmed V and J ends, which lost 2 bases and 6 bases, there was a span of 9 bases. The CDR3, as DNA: TGCGCCAGCAGTGAGGGGTTGGCGGATACGCAGTATTTT. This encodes CASSEGLADTQYF.

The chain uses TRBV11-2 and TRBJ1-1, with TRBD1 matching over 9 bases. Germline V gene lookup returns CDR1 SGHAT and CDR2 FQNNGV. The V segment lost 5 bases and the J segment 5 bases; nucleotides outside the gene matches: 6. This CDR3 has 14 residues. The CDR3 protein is CASSPGTGRTEAFF. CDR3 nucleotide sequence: TGTGCCAGCAGCCCCGGGACAGGGAGAACTGAAGCTTTCTTT.

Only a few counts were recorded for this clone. DNA for the CDR3: TGTGCCAGCGGCCGAACAGACACCGGGGAGCTGTTTTTT. Protein product: CASGRTDTGELFF. This chain connects TRBV9 to TRBJ2-2; D ambiguous. The V and J ends lost 7 bases and 3 bases respectively, with 10 bases between them. The CDR3 runs 13 residues. Germline V gene sequence: CDR1 SGDLS, CDR2 YYNGEE. The full variable domain, with the rest looked up from reference TRBV9 and TRBJ2-2, is DSGVTQTPKHLITATGQRVTLRCSPRSGDLSVYWYQQSLDQGLQFLIQYYNGEERAKGNILERFSAQQFPDLHSELNLSSLELGDSALYFCASGRTDTGELFFGEGSRLTVL.

Here the CDR3 reads CASSPSIPYEQYF. The CDR3 nucleotides read TGTGCCAGCAGCCCGTCCATCCCCTACGAGCAGTACTTC. The V and J genes are TRBV6-6 and TRBJ2-7, with no clear D. CDR1 is MNHNY and CDR2 is SVGAGI in the germline V gene (reference sequence). This CDR3 comprises 13 residues. The V end lost 6 bases, the J end lost 2 bases, and 11 bases lay between the germline ends.

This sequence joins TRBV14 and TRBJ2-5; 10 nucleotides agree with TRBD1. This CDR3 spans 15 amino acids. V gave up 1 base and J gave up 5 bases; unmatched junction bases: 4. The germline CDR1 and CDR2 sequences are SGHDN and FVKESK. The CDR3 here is CASSQGQGARETQYF. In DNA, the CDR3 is TGTGCCAGCAGCCAAGGACAGGGGGCGCGGGAGACCCAGTACTTC.